What follows are 19 T cell receptor beta chains derived from one specimen sequenced in a study of T cell repertoires in aging, cancer and after chemotherapy (dated by TCRdb to about 2019). For sequencing, an Illumina MiSeq was employed. Rearranged TRB sequences spanning V, D and J segments were amplified by multiplex touch-down PCR using a mixed TRB-A/B primer pool. The public reads were reanalyzed by TCRdb: fastp trimming at Q25, MiXCR alignment, in-frame beta chains only. Each entry merges the rows of one CDR3 protein and shows their most common DNA and genes. This sample has 4,000 or so distinct CDR3 sequences in its table, and around 29% of those were observed once. The top ten hold over 45% of the sample. TCR beta rearrangements were amplified from genomic DNA extracted from peripheral blood rather than from sorted cells or RNA. Sequencing was carried out using blood. The receptors originated from a human donor in good health.

The chain carries TRBV19 and TRBJ1-5; D uncertain. Trimming took 5 bases from V and 0 from J, leaving 11 bases between them. In germline, CDR1 is LNHDA, CDR2 SQIVND (reference sequence). The CDR3 loop spans 15 amino acids. CDR3 region: CASSSGPFSNQPQHF. In DNA, the CDR3 is TGTGCCAGTAGTTCCGGGCCCTTTAGCAATCAGCCCCAGCATTTT.

This clonotype has more than one count but fewer than ten. CDR3 sequence reads: CASTEQGANYNEQFF. CDR3 nucleotides: TGTGCCAGCACTGAACAGGGGGCTAATTACAATGAGCAGTTCTTC. V gene TRBV12-3 or TRBV12-4 combines with J gene TRBJ2-1; TRBD1 matches 9 bases. CDR3 size: 15 residues. V trimming: 7 bases; J trimming: 4 bases; junction bases outside the gene matches: 8.

This chain links TRBV27 with TRBJ2-7, with D possibly being TRBD1 (5 bases). V gave up 5 bases and J gave up 2 bases, with 10 bases separating them. Looked up from germline, CDR1 is MNHEY and CDR2 is SMNVEV (reference sequence). The CDR3 covers 13 residues. CDR3 protein: CASSVDSPYEQYF. The CDR3 DNA sequence: TGTGCCAGCAGTGTCGACAGCCCCTACGAGCAGTACTTC.

This clonotype is termed medium-sized. The V and J genes are TRBV6-6 and TRBJ2-2; perhaps TRBD1 as D (5 bases). Germline V gene sequence: CDR1 MNHNY, CDR2 SVGAGI (reference sequence). This CDR3 spans 16 amino acids. V was shortened by 2 bases and J by 6 bases, with 16 bases between the two germline ends. CDR3: CASSYPRVGGAGELFF. In DNA, the CDR3 is TGTGCCAGCAGTTACCCCAGGGTGGGCGGAGCCGGGGAGCTGTTTTTT.

Relative to its sample, this clonotype is medium-sized (0.01 to 0.1%). This chain connects TRBV19 to TRBJ1-5, with TRBD1 matching 7 bases. J was trimmed by 4 bases and V by 3 bases; bases with no gene match: 3. The CDR3 contains 14 residues. Germline CDR1 LNHDA, CDR2 SQIVND (reference sequence). The CDR3 protein is CASSITGANQPQHF. The DNA for the CDR3 is TGTGCCAGTAGTATCACAGGGGCGAATCAGCCCCAGCATTTT. The full variable domain, with the rest looked up from reference TRBV19 and TRBJ1-5, is DGGITQSPKYLFRKEGQNVTLSCEQNLNHDAMYWYRQDPGQGLRLIYYSQIVNDFQKGDIAEGYSVSREKKESFPLTVTSAQKNPTAFYLCASSITGANQPQHFGDGTRLSIL.

By frequency in the sample, this clonotype is medium-sized (0.01 to 0.1%). The CDR3 nucleotides are TGTGCCAGCAGCTTACTAGTCTCCTACGAGCAGTACTTC. Residues: CASSLLVSYEQYF. V usage is TRBV5-6 and J usage is TRBJ2-7; possibly TRBD2 for D (5 bases). V lost 2 bases and J 0 bases, leaving 6 bases between the germline ends. CDR3 length: 13 amino acids. From germline, CDR1 is SGHDT and CDR2 YYEEEE.

There are a few counts of this clonotype. The chain couples TRBV6-5 to TRBJ1-2, with a tentative D call TRBD1 (5 bases). Germline V CDR1 and CDR2: MNHEY, SVGAGI. V lost 0 bases and J 8 bases, leaving 10 bases between the germline ends. This CDR3 has 13 amino acids. The CDR3 DNA reads as TGTGCCAGCAGTTACTCCCCGGGGCAAGGCTACACCTTC. Translation gives CASSYSPGQGYTF.

This clonotype is medium-sized by share. The chain employs TRBV5-5 and TRBJ2-3; tentatively, D is TRBD2 (6 bases). Per the germline V gene, CDR1 is SGHKS and CDR2 is YYEKEE (reference sequence). V was shortened by 4 bases and J by 2 bases, with 20 bases between the two germline ends. This CDR3 comprises 17 residues. CDR3 coding DNA: TGTGCCAGCAGCCCCCGGGGGTCCACCCCCCCCACAGATACGCAGTATTTT. It is translated as CASSPRGSTPPTDTQYF. Using reference TRBV5-5 and TRBJ2-3 for the parts outside the CDR3, the full variable domain is DAGVTQSPTHLIKTRGQQVTLRCSPISGHKSVSWYQQVLGQGPQFIFQYYEKEERGRGNFPDRFSARQFPNYSSELNVNALLLGDSALYLCASSPRGSTPPTDTQYFGPGTRLTVL.

The chain joins TRBV19 to TRBJ1-5; 7 nucleotides match TRBD1. The V gene end was trimmed by 4 bases and the J gene end by 5 bases; junction bases not matched to a gene: 11. Germline V gene lookup returns CDR1 LNHDA and CDR2 SQIVND (reference sequence). This CDR3 spans 16 amino acids. CDR3 nucleotide sequence: TGTGCCAGTAGTAGGGGCAGGACAGGCGAGGATCAGCCCCAGCATTTT. It specifies CASSRGRTGEDQPQHF.

This chain uses TRBV7-2 with TRBJ2-3; D not resolved. With 1 base removed from V and 3 bases from J, the gap between germline ends came to 5 bases. CDR1 is SGHTA and CDR2 is FQGNSA in the germline V gene. The CDR3 sequence is 13 residues long. The CDR3 here is CASSLDVTDTQYF. Here the CDR3 DNA reads TGTGCCAGCAGCTTAGACGTGACAGATACGCAGTATTTT.

V is TRBV6-5 and J is TRBJ2-3; 10 bases match TRBD2. Germline assignment: CDR1 MNHEY and CDR2 SVGAGI. The ends lost 2 bases at V and 0 bases at J; junction bases unmatched: 14. The length of the CDR3 is 20 residues. The DNA for the CDR3 is TGTGCCAGCAGTTACATGGAACTAGCGGGACGAGAAACTAGCACAGATACGCAGTATTTT. It translates to CASSYMELAGRETSTDTQYF.

By proportion, this clonotype is medium-sized. The CDR3 DNA follows: TGCAGCGTTGCTAGACTAGCGGGATCCCAAGAGACCCAGTACTTC. It yields the protein CSVARLAGSQETQYF. The chain links TRBV29-1 to TRBJ2-5; the match to TRBD2 covers 11 bases. The germline V gene has CDR1 SQVTM and CDR2 ANQGSEA. The length of the CDR3 is 15 residues. The V gene end was trimmed by 4 bases and the J gene end by 1 base; junction bases not matched to a gene: 5.

The chain links TRBV19 to TRBJ1-1; possibly TRBD1 for D (6 bases). Germline CDR1 is LNHDA and CDR2 is SQIVND (reference sequence). Between the trimmed V and J ends, which lost 6 bases and 8 bases, there was a span of 19 bases. This CDR3 is built from 14 residues. Here the CDR3 reads CASRETGISSEAFF. The DNA for the CDR3 is TGTGCCAGTAGAGAAACAGGGATTAGTAGCGAAGCTTTCTTT.

This chain uses TRBV7-9 with TRBJ2-3; TRBD2 matches 15 bases. V was pared by 5 bases and J by 4 bases, with 4 bases of the junction left unmatched. CDR1 is SEHNR and CDR2 is FQNEAQ in the germline V gene (reference sequence). The length of the CDR3 is 16 residues. The CDR3 DNA sequence: TGTGCCAGCAGCCGGGGACTAGCGGGAGGTCCAGATACGCAGTATTTT. It is translated as CASSRGLAGGPDTQYF.

This chain connects TRBV6-2 or TRBV6-3 to TRBJ2-1, with TRBD2 matching over 10 bases. V lost 2 bases to trimming and J lost 3 bases; unmatched junction nucleotides: 1. Germline lookup yields CDR1 MNHEY and CDR2 SVGEGT. This CDR3 spans 15 amino acids. The CDR3 loop reads CASSYGLAVYNEQFF. CDR3 DNA sequence: TGTGCCAGCAGTTACGGACTAGCGGTCTACAATGAGCAGTTCTTC.

By share, this clonotype ranks as medium-sized. The chain couples TRBV29-1 to TRBJ1-1; D gene unclear. The CDR3 consists of 14 residues. The germline CDR1 and CDR2 sequences are SQVTM and ANQGSEA. Trimming removed 7 bases at V and 0 bases at J, with 15 bases between. As DNA, the CDR3 is TGCAGCGCCCGCCAAGGAGCTGTGAACACTGAAGCTTTCTTT. It is translated as CSARQGAVNTEAFF.

The rearrangement joins TRBV20-1 to TRBJ1-1; D call uncertain. Between the trimmed V and J ends, which lost 3 bases and 1 base, there was a span of 6 bases. Germline V gene sequence: CDR1 DFQATT, CDR2 SNEGSKA (reference sequence). The CDR3 extends over 12 amino acids. The CDR3, as DNA: TGCAGTGCTAGGGCTCCGAACACTGAAGCTTTCTTT. Its protein is CSARAPNTEAFF.

This clonotype was seen a handful of times. The chain links TRBV6-2 or TRBV6-3 to TRBJ2-5, with 9 bases that match TRBD1. Looked up from germline, CDR1 is MNHEY and CDR2 is SVGEGT. The CDR3 runs 15 residues. The V gene end was trimmed by 6 bases and the J gene end by 0 bases; junction bases not matched to a gene: 5. The CDR3 loop is CASSPDRGYQETQYF. The DNA of the CDR3 is TGTGCCAGCAGCCCGGACAGGGGCTACCAAGAGACCCAGTACTTC.

This clonotype counts as medium-sized. The CDR3 DNA reads TGTGCCAGCAGCTTGGCCCAAAAAAACATTCAGTACTTC. It yields the protein CASSLAQKNIQYF. The chain has TRBV5-4 and TRBJ2-4; no reliable D call. This CDR3 has 13 amino acids. CDR1 and CDR2 from the germline V gene are SGHNT and YYREEE (reference sequence). V was pared by 0 bases and J by 4 bases, with 5 bases between.